This TCR beta chain was retrieved from a study of control samples from healthy donors and cancer patients. Method: immunoSEQ multiplex PCR; TCRdb's copy keeps in-frame clones and lacks some. The repertoire holds some 70,000 clones, with about 83% as singletons. Sequenced: blood. The TCR comes from a man in his 60s in good health.

The CDR3 sequence: CASSLVTDRQETQYF. For the CDR3, the DNA is TGTGCCAGCAGCTTAGTGACGGACAGACAAGAGACCCAGTACTTC. V and J are TRBV11-2 and TRBJ2-5, with D tentatively TRBD1 (6 bases). Trimming left V 1 base short and J 2 bases short, with 11 bases between. This CDR3 contains 15 residues. CDR1 is SGHAT, CDR2 FQNNGV, per germline. Full variable domain (remainder filled in from reference TRBV11-2 and TRBJ2-5): EAGVAQSPRYKIIEKRQSVAFWCNPISGHATLYWYQQILGQGPKLLIQFQNNGVVDDSQLPKDRFSAERLKGVDSTLKIQPAKLEDSAVYLCASSLVTDRQETQYFGPGTRLLVL.